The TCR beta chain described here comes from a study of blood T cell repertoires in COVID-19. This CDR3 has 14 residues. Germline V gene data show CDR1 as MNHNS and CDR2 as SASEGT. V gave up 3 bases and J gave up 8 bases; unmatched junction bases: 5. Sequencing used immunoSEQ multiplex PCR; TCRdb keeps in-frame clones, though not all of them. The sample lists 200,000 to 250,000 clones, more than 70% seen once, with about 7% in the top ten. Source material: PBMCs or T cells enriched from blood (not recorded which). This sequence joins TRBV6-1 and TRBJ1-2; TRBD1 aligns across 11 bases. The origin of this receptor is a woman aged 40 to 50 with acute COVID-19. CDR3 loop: CASSDGQGASGYTF. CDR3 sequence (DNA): TGTGCCAGCAGTGACGGACAGGGGGCGTCAGGCTACACCTTC.